This T cell receptor beta chain was retrieved from a study of response to subunit inactivated influenza vaccine. TCRdb re-called the RT-PCR reads with MiXCR, one entry per CDR3 protein. Among 500,000 to 550,000 distinct CDR3 sequences, around 25% were seen once, and the ten largest hold 2.5% to 3%. Trimming cost V 4 bases and J 6 bases, with 13 bases left between them. Germline V lookup: CDR1 SGHRS, CDR2 YFSETQ. This CDR3 comprises 13 residues. These records were also assigned to another study, of T cells expressing NK-cell markers. That report adds: For TCR beta, cDNA was produced by 5'RACE template switching with UMIs. A handful of donors' CD3+CD56-NKG2C+ cells were dominated by the same clonotypes.

This receptor was obtained from a man between 45 and 60 years old who received an inactivated influenza vaccine. Sequenced material: CD4+ T cells sorted from PBMCs, taken less than 13 days after vaccination. This sequence joins TRBV5-1 and TRBJ1-1; D remains unclear. Here the CDR3 reads CASSRTAQAEAFF. The CDR3 DNA reads as TGCGCCAGCAGCCGGACGGCTCAGGCTGAAGCTTTCTTT. The whole variable domain, remainder taken from reference TRBV5-1 and TRBJ1-1, is KAGVTQTPRYLIKTRGQQVTLSCSPISGHRSVSWYQQTPGQGLQFLFEYFSETQRNKGNFPGRFSGRQFSNSRSEMNVSTLELGDSALYLCASSRTAQAEAFFGQGTRLTVV.